A selection of T cell receptor beta chains follows, all from one sample in a study of memory CD4+ T cells and cytomegalovirus serostatus. TCRdb keeps only in-frame clones here, not all; method: immunoSEQ multiplex PCR. Of approximately 74,000 clones in the sample, about 78% were seen once. The specimen sequenced was memory CD4+ T cells from blood. These receptor sequences come from an adult in good health and CMV-seropositive. The CDR3 runs from the conserved cysteine through the conserved F or W. The order of the fields is clone size, V gene, D gene, J gene, CDR3 protein, CDR3 DNA. D genes are given only for firm matches. A row's size may be missing; if present it is once, few, many or a size class.

clone size: once
V gene: TRBV7-9
D gene: .
J gene: TRBJ2-1
CDR3 protein: CASRSPASNNEQFF
CDR3 DNA: TGTGCCAGCAGATCCCCGGCCAGCAACAATGAGCAGTTCTTC

clone size: .
V gene: TRBV7-8
D gene: .
J gene: TRBJ2-2
CDR3 protein: CASSLRGELFF
CDR3 DNA: TGTGCCAGCAGCTTACGCGGGGAGCTGTTTTTT

clone size: .
V gene: TRBV7-3
D gene: .
J gene: TRBJ2-1
CDR3 protein: CASSLGPDEQFF
CDR3 DNA: TGTGCCAGCAGCTTGGGTCCCGATGAGCAGTTCTTC

clone size: .
V gene: TRBV4-1
D gene: .
J gene: TRBJ2-2
CDR3 protein: CASSQGGSGPAGELFF
CDR3 DNA: TGCGCCAGCAGCCAAGGTGGGTCAGGGCCCGCCGGGGAGCTGTTTTTT

clone size: .
V gene: TRBV5-1
D gene: TRBD2
J gene: TRBJ2-7
CDR3 protein: CASSLTSGNYEQYF
CDR3 DNA: TGCGCCAGCAGCTTGACTAGCGGCAACTACGAGCAGTACTTC

clone size: .
V gene: TRBV30
D gene: TRBD1
J gene: TRBJ1-2
CDR3 protein: CAWTTGGAFYF
CDR3 DNA: TGTGCCTGGACAACAGGGGGCGCGTTCTACTTC

clone size: .
V gene: TRBV4-1
D gene: TRBD2
J gene: TRBJ2-4
CDR3 protein: CASSQEASGAVNIQYF
CDR3 DNA: TGCGCCAGCAGCCAAGAAGCTAGCGGAGCGGTAAACATTCAGTACTTC

clone size: .
V gene: TRBV4-1
D gene: .
J gene: TRBJ2-2
CDR3 protein: CASSQEGSATGELFF
CDR3 DNA: TGCGCCAGCAGCCAAGAAGGTAGCGCCACCGGGGAGCTGTTTTTT

clone size: .
V gene: TRBV7-2
D gene: .
J gene: TRBJ2-7
CDR3 protein: CASSLSQGSYEQYF
CDR3 DNA: TGTGCCAGCAGCTTAAGCCAGGGCAGCTACGAGCAGTACTTC

clone size: .
V gene: TRBV18
D gene: TRBD2
J gene: TRBJ2-5
CDR3 protein: CASSAGGQETQYF
CDR3 DNA: TGTGCCAGCTCAGCGGGGGGCCAAGAGACCCAGTACTTC

clone size: .
V gene: TRBV28
D gene: TRBD2
J gene: TRBJ2-1
CDR3 protein: CASVTGGRGNEQFF
CDR3 DNA: TGTGCCAGCGTAACGGGAGGGAGGGGCAATGAGCAGTTCTTC

clone size: .
V gene: TRBV28
D gene: TRBD2
J gene: TRBJ2-7
CDR3 protein: CASKGASGSPHEQYF
CDR3 DNA: TGTGCCAGCAAGGGGGCTAGCGGGAGCCCCCACGAGCAGTACTTC

clone size: .
V gene: TRBV28
D gene: TRBD1
J gene: TRBJ1-2
CDR3 protein: CASSSPGGANYGYTF
CDR3 DNA: TGTGCCAGCAGTTCACCAGGGGGAGCTAACTATGGCTACACCTTC

clone size: .
V gene: TRBV11-2
D gene: .
J gene: TRBJ2-5
CDR3 protein: CASRPRAAGDETQYF
CDR3 DNA: TGTGCCAGCAGGCCCCGGGCTGCCGGGGATGAGACCCAGTACTTC

clone size: .
V gene: TRBV9
D gene: .
J gene: TRBJ2-2
CDR3 protein: CASSVDGSPGELFF
CDR3 DNA: TGTGCCAGCAGCGTAGACGGGTCTCCCGGGGAGCTGTTTTTT

clone size: .
V gene: TRBV2
D gene: TRBD2
J gene: TRBJ2-7
CDR3 protein: CASSPGRDPYEQYF
CDR3 DNA: TGTGCCAGCAGTCCGGGGAGGGATCCCTACGAGCAGTACTTC

clone size: many
V gene: TRBV6-1
D gene: TRBD1
J gene: TRBJ1-2
CDR3 protein: CASRSIGGHYGYTF
CDR3 DNA: TGTGCCAGCAGAAGTATAGGGGGCCACTATGGCTACACCTTC

clone size: .
V gene: TRBV7-2
D gene: .
J gene: TRBJ1-3
CDR3 protein: CASSSNSASGNTIYF
CDR3 DNA: TGTGCCAGCAGCTCAAACTCCGCCTCTGGAAACACCATATATTTT

clone size: once
V gene: TRBV5-1
D gene: TRBD2
J gene: TRBJ2-7
CDR3 protein: CASSLVRTSGRVSYEQYF
CDR3 DNA: TGCGCCAGCAGCTTGGTAAGGACTAGCGGGAGAGTCTCCTACGAGCAGTACTTC

clone size: .
V gene: TRBV6-6
D gene: .
J gene: TRBJ2-2
CDR3 protein: CASSREGARTGELFF
CDR3 DNA: TGTGCCAGCAGTCGCGAGGGAGCAAGGACCGGGGAGCTGTTTTTT

clone size: .
V gene: TRBV5-1
D gene: TRBD1
J gene: TRBJ1-4
CDR3 protein: CASSSRTGVGEKLFF
CDR3 DNA: TGCGCCAGCAGCTCCCGGACAGGGGTAGGAGAAAAACTGTTTTTT

clone size: once
V gene: TRBV4-1
D gene: .
J gene: TRBJ1-6
CDR3 protein: CASSQPFRNSPLHF
CDR3 DNA: TGCGCCAGCAGCCAACCGTTCCGGAATTCACCCCTCCACTTT

clone size: .
V gene: TRBV7-2
D gene: .
J gene: TRBJ2-2
CDR3 protein: CASSFDPPRLNTGELFF
CDR3 DNA: TGTGCCAGCAGCTTTGATCCCCCAAGATTGAACACCGGGGAGCTGTTTTTT

clone size: .
V gene: TRBV28
D gene: TRBD1
J gene: TRBJ1-1
CDR3 protein: CASREGQGAFF
CDR3 DNA: TGTGCCAGCAGGGAAGGACAGGGAGCTTTCTTT

clone size: .
V gene: TRBV13
D gene: TRBD2
J gene: TRBJ2-1
CDR3 protein: CASSPRTSGGAMFF
CDR3 DNA: TGTGCCAGCAGCCCCAGGACTAGCGGGGGGGCAATGTTCTTC

clone size: .
V gene: TRBV7-6
D gene: .
J gene: TRBJ2-1
CDR3 protein: CASSFGGEQFF
CDR3 DNA: TGTGCCAGCAGCTTCGGGGGTGAGCAGTTCTTC

clone size: .
V gene: TRBV11-2
D gene: .
J gene: TRBJ1-1
CDR3 protein: CASSLVGFGVAFF
CDR3 DNA: TGTGCCAGCAGCTTAGTCGGTTTCGGGGTGGCTTTCTTT

clone size: .
V gene: TRBV6-6
D gene: .
J gene: TRBJ1-2
CDR3 protein: CASRQDIYGYTF
CDR3 DNA: TGTGCCAGCAGACAGGATATCTATGGCTACACCTTC

clone size: .
V gene: TRBV7-2
D gene: .
J gene: TRBJ2-3
CDR3 protein: CASSLAGIRTDTQYF
CDR3 DNA: TGTGCCAGCAGCCTTGCAGGGATCCGCACAGATACGCAGTATTTT

clone size: .
V gene: TRBV10-3
D gene: .
J gene: TRBJ1-2
CDR3 protein: CAISSEGFYGYTF
CDR3 DNA: TGTGCCATCAGTTCAGAAGGGTTCTATGGCTACACCTTC

clone size: .
V gene: TRBV4-1
D gene: .
J gene: TRBJ2-5
CDR3 protein: CASSQDRGGETQYF
CDR3 DNA: TGCGCCAGCAGCCAAGATCGGGGTGGGGAGACCCAGTACTTC

clone size: once
V gene: TRBV7-2
D gene: .
J gene: TRBJ1-2
CDR3 protein: CASSSSSGSNYGYTF
CDR3 DNA: TGTGCCAGCAGCTCTTCTTCCGGGTCTAACTATGGCTACACCTTC